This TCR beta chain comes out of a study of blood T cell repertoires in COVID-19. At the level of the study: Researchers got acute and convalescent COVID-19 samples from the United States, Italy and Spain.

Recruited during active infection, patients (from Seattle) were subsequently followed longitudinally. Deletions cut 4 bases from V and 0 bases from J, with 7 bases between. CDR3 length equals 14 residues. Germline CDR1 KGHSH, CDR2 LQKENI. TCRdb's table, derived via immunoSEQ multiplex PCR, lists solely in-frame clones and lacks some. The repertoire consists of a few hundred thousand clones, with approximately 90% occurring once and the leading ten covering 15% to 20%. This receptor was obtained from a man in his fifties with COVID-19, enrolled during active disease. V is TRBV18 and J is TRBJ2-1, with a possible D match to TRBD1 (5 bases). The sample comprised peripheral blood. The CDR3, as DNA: TGTGCCAGCTCACAGGGGAACTCCTACAATGAGCAGTTCTTC. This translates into CASSQGNSYNEQFF.